Each of the 32 T cell receptor beta chains below was sequenced from the same sample in a study of shared clonotypes between healthy human individuals. Method: immunoSEQ multiplex PCR; TCRdb's copy keeps in-frame clones and lacks some. The table records over a million clones, around three quarters of them present only once. The sequenced sample consisted of memory CD4+ T cells from PBMCs. Subset of the sample: CD45RA-negative fraction. These receptor sequences come from a man between 18 and 35 years old in good health. Some clones in this sample may be carry-over from other donors' samples.

The gene calls are TRBV5-4 and TRBJ2-4; TRBD2 might be the D (6 bases). The CDR3 consists of 16 residues. The V end lost 4 bases, the J end lost 0 bases, and 14 bases lay between the germline ends. Germline values: CDR1 SGHNT, CDR2 YYREEE (reference sequence). The CDR3 DNA sequence: TGTGCCAGCAGCCTGGGGGGAAATTTAGCCAAAAACATTCAGTACTTC. Encoded protein: CASSLGGNLAKNIQYF.

The V gene is TRBV7-2, the J gene TRBJ2-2; tentative D call: TRBD2 (6 bases). CDR3 length equals 15 residues. V gave up 6 bases and J gave up 0 bases, with 11 bases separating them. Germline V gene sequence: CDR1 SGHTA, CDR2 FQGNSA. In DNA, the CDR3 is TGTGCCAGCAGGGCGGGGCGAGCGAACACCGGGGAGCTGTTTTTT. Encoded protein: CASRAGRANTGELFF.

V and J are TRBV19 and TRBJ1-2; no definite D call. With 5 bases removed from V and 5 bases from J, the gap between germline ends came to 15 bases. The germline V gene encodes CDR1 LNHDA and CDR2 SQIVND (reference sequence). This CDR3 comprises 14 residues. Here the CDR3 reads CASSSRVLPYGYTF. The CDR3 nucleotides read TGTGCCAGTAGTTCCCGGGTCCTCCCGTATGGCTACACCTTC.

The V gene is TRBV2, the J gene TRBJ2-1, with D perhaps matching TRBD2 (6 bases). V lost 6 bases, J lost 15 bases, and 15 bases lay in between. This CDR3 comprises 11 residues. Germline CDR1 SNHLY, CDR2 FYNNEI. CDR3 bases: TGTGCCAGCAGGGGCCTAGCGTCCGCGTTCTTC. Protein sequence: CASRGLASAFF.

The rearrangement links TRBV9 to TRBJ1-2; D is possibly TRBD1 (6 bases). This CDR3 has 13 residues. Looked up from germline, CDR1 is SGDLS and CDR2 is YYNGEE. With 3 bases removed from V and 5 bases from J, the gap between germline ends came to 11 bases. CDR3 DNA: TGTGCCAGCAGCGCCGACAGGACTTATGGCTACACCTTC. Protein: CASSADRTYGYTF.

The gene calls are TRBV27 and TRBJ1-1; 9 bases are a match to TRBD1. There are 16 residues in the CDR3. The V segment lost 6 bases and the J segment 1 base; nucleotides outside the gene matches: 9. Germline lookup yields CDR1 MNHEY and CDR2 SMNVEV (reference sequence). The CDR3 DNA sequence: TGTGCCAGCAGAGGCTTACAGGGGGCGAAGAACACTGAAGCTTTCTTT. Amino acids: CASRGLQGAKNTEAFF.

The table lists this clone with a few counts. The chain combines TRBV7-2 with TRBJ1-2, with D unclear. CDR1 is SGHTA, CDR2 FQGNSA, per germline. There are 13 residues in the CDR3. Trimming took off 1 base at V and 0 bases at J, with 3 bases between the two ends. CDR3 bases: TGTGCCAGCAGCTTAGAAACTAACTATGGCTACACCTTC. Translating gives CASSLETNYGYTF.

This chain uses TRBV18 with TRBJ2-7; D is unresolved. The CDR3 has 15 amino acids. Trimming removed 2 bases from V and 0 bases from J, with 11 bases in between. CDR1 KGHSH and CDR2 LQKENI come from the germline V gene. The CDR3 spells CASSPGPTSSYEQYF. CDR3 nucleotide sequence: TGTGCCAGCTCACCAGGACCGACGAGCTCCTACGAGCAGTACTTC. Full variable domain (missing parts from reference TRBV18 and TRBJ2-7): NAGVMQNPRHLVRRRGQEARLRCSPMKGHSHVYWYRQLPEEGLKFMVYLQKENIIDESGMPKERFSAEFPKEGPSILRIQQVVRGDSAAYFCASSPGPTSSYEQYFGPGTRLTVT.

This chain joins TRBV5-6 and TRBJ2-7; 15 nucleotides match TRBD2. The CDR3 sequence is 18 residues long. Germline V gene lookup returns CDR1 SGHDT and CDR2 YYEEEE. The ends lost 4 bases at V and 3 bases at J; junction bases unmatched: 11. CDR3: CASSHIGTSGRKIYEQYF. The DNA for the CDR3 is TGTGCCAGCAGCCATATCGGGACTAGCGGGAGGAAAATCTACGAGCAGTACTTC.

The V gene is TRBV29-1, the J gene TRBJ2-7; 11 bases line up with TRBD2. From germline, CDR1 is SQVTM and CDR2 ANQGSEA. The CDR3 contains 13 residues. Losses at the gene ends were 4 bases for V and 4 bases for J; bases not matched to a gene: 3. The CDR3 nucleotides read TGCAGCGTTGGGATAGCGGGAGGGTACGAGCAGTACTTC. This gives the protein CSVGIAGGYEQYF.

The V call is TRBV9, the J call TRBJ2-6; D gene ambiguous. The CDR3 sequence is 16 residues long. The germline V gene has CDR1 SGDLS and CDR2 YYNGEE. V was clipped by 2 bases and J by 0 bases, with 9 bases between them. CDR3 residues: CASSVNSLSGANVLTF. CDR3 bases: TGTGCCAGCAGCGTGAACTCCCTCTCTGGGGCCAACGTCCTGACTTTC.

The chain combines TRBV7-2 with TRBJ2-3; 7 bases are a match to TRBD2. Per germline, CDR1 SGHTA and CDR2 FQGNSA. V lost 8 bases and J lost 4; bases outside the gene matches: 3. This CDR3 comprises 12 residues. The CDR3 loop is CASGAGPDTQYF. The CDR3 DNA reads as TGTGCCAGCGGAGCGGGGCCAGATACGCAGTATTTT.

V gene TRBV18 combines with J gene TRBJ2-3; maybe TRBD1 (5 bases). The CDR3 has 15 residues. Deletions cut 3 bases from V and 5 bases from J, with 15 bases between. Germline CDR1 and CDR2: KGHSH and LQKENI. The CDR3 spells CASSPGQGRLDTQYF. The DNA of the CDR3 is TGTGCCAGCTCACCGGGGCAGGGCCGGTTAGATACGCAGTATTTT.

This clone came up once. In the same sample, other DNA sequences code for this CDR3. The chain recombines TRBV7-9 with TRBJ2-2; D is perhaps TRBD1 or TRBD2 (5 bases each). CDR3 size: 15 residues. From germline, CDR1 is SEHNR and CDR2 FQNEAQ (reference sequence). Trimming removed 6 bases from V and 0 bases from J, with 11 bases in between. The DNA of the CDR3 is TGTGCCAGCAGGCCCGGGACCGCGAACACCGGGGAGCTGTTTTTT. It encodes CASRPGTANTGELFF.

The V and J genes are TRBV28 and TRBJ1-5, with a tentative D call TRBD1 (6 bases). V dropped 5 bases and J dropped 3 bases, with 20 bases sitting between them. Germline V gene sequence: CDR1 MDHEN, CDR2 SYDVKM. The CDR3 covers 17 residues. The CDR3 spells CASSPDRKRGINQPQHF. The DNA for the CDR3 is TGTGCCAGCAGTCCTGATCGAAAGAGGGGGATCAATCAGCCCCAGCATTTT.

This clone was detected once. The chain employs TRBV28 and TRBJ1-4; 9 nucleotides match TRBD1. The CDR3 sequence is 15 residues long. J gave up 8 bases and V 5 bases, and 9 bases lay outside the gene matches. Germline lookup yields CDR1 MDHEN and CDR2 SYDVKM. CDR3 sequence (DNA): TGTGCCAGCAGTACCTCCGGGACAGGGAGGGAAAAACTGTTTTTT. The encoded protein is CASSTSGTGREKLFF.

J is TRBJ2-1 and V is TRBV25-1; 10 bases match TRBD2. V trimming: 9 bases; J trimming: 8 bases; junction bases outside the gene matches: 10. This CDR3 is 14 amino acids long. The germline V gene encodes CDR1 MGHDK and CDR2 SYGVNS. CDR3 amino acids: CASSLAGALDEQFF. The CDR3 coding sequence is TGTGCCAGTAGTCTAGCGGGAGCTCTGGATGAGCAGTTCTTC. The whole variable domain, filled in from reference TRBV25-1 and TRBJ2-1, reads EADIYQTPRYLVIGTGKKITLECSQTMGHDKMYWYQQDPGMELHLIHYSYGVNSTEKGDLSSESTVSRIRTEHFPLTLESARPSHTSQYLCASSLAGALDEQFFGPGTRLTVL.

This chain uses TRBV5-1 with TRBJ1-2; 7 bases match TRBD1. This CDR3 is built from 14 residues. J gave up 0 bases and V 5 bases, and 4 bases lay outside the gene matches. CDR1 and CDR2 from the germline V gene are SGHRS and YFSETQ. Here the CDR3 DNA reads TGCGCCAGCAGATCCGGGACAGCTAACTATGGCTACACCTTC. It yields the protein CASRSGTANYGYTF.

This chain connects TRBV5-1 to TRBJ1-1, with TRBD1 matching over 8 bases. Germline CDR1 is SGHRS and CDR2 is YFSETQ. Unmatched junction bases numbered 20, after V lost 6 bases and J lost 7 bases. This CDR3 spans 17 amino acids. The CDR3 coding sequence is TGCGCCAGCAACCCAGGGGGCGCATTAGCTCAGAGCGGTGAAGCTTTCTTT. This gives the protein CASNPGGALAQSGEAFF.

The genes are TRBV29-1 and TRBJ2-7; D unresolved. Germline CDR1 SQVTM, CDR2 ANQGSEA. The CDR3 covers 13 residues. V dropped 4 bases and J dropped 9 bases, with 19 bases sitting between them. In nucleotides, the CDR3 is TGCAGCGTTGGCACTGCAGCTAGTTCCGGGCAGTACTTC. Translation gives CSVGTAASSGQYF.

The rearrangement links TRBV19 to TRBJ1-5; no reliable D call. CDR1 and CDR2 from the germline V gene are LNHDA and SQIVND (reference sequence). Between the trimmed V and J ends, which lost 0 bases and 7 bases, there was a span of 7 bases. The CDR3 covers 13 residues. In DNA form, the CDR3 reads TGTGCCAGTAGTATAGAGCGCGGCCAGCCCCAGCATTTT. Amino acids: CASSIERGQPQHF.

The chain links TRBV15 to TRBJ2-1, with 8 positions matching TRBD2. The CDR3 spans 16 residues. V shed 1 base, J shed 9 bases, and the junction held 11 bases outside the gene matches. Germline V CDR1 and CDR2: LNHNV, YYDKDF (reference sequence). The CDR3 region is CATSRGGTRVGGEQFF. The CDR3 nucleotides are TGTGCCACCAGCAGAGGGGGGACTAGGGTGGGCGGTGAGCAGTTCTTC.

The chain couples TRBV28 to TRBJ1-2; 9 nucleotides agree with TRBD1. V lost 7 bases and J lost 2; bases outside the gene matches: 5. The CDR3 extends over 14 amino acids. Germline V lookup: CDR1 MDHEN, CDR2 SYDVKM. The CDR3 loop is CASKPTGGNYGYTF. The CDR3 nucleotides are TGTGCCAGCAAACCTACAGGGGGCAACTATGGCTACACCTTC.

V is TRBV28 and J is TRBJ2-7, with a tentative D call TRBD2 (6 bases). Germline lookup yields CDR1 MDHEN and CDR2 SYDVKM. This CDR3 contains 14 residues. In nucleotides, the CDR3 is TGTGCGAGCGGGCCCGGGGGAGCTACCTACGAGCAGTACTTC. Protein sequence: CASGPGGATYEQYF. Filled out from reference TRBV28 and TRBJ2-7, the complete variable domain reads DVKVTQSSRYLVKRTGEKVFLECVQDMDHENMFWYRQDPGLGLRLIYFSYDVKMKEKGDIPEGYSVSREKKERFSLILESASTNQTSMYLCASGPGGATYEQYFGPGTRLTVT.

The DNA of the CDR3 is TGTGCCAGCAGCTTAGGCAGGGTTGTTGAGACCCAGTACTTC. This sequence encodes CASSLGRVVETQYF. The chain joins TRBV13 to TRBJ2-5; TRBD1 might be the D (5 bases). Germline V CDR1 and CDR2: PRHDT, FYEKMQ (reference sequence). Trimming pared 0 bases from V and 5 bases from J, leaving 10 bases between. This CDR3 region has 14 residues.

The J gene is TRBJ1-2, the V gene TRBV7-9; no firm D call. CDR1 is SEHNR and CDR2 is FQNEAQ in the germline V gene (reference sequence). This CDR3 has 12 residues. The V gene lost 4 bases and the J gene lost 6 bases, with 9 bases spanning the gap. CDR3 sequence reads: CASSSSGHGYTF. CDR3 sequence (DNA): TGTGCCAGCAGCTCCTCAGGACATGGCTACACCTTC.

V is TRBV28 and J is TRBJ2-2; unclear D gene. V lost 7 bases and J 1 base, leaving 4 bases between the germline ends. This CDR3 has 12 residues. The germline CDR1 and CDR2 sequences are MDHEN and SYDVKM. CDR3 loop: CASNLNTGELFF. CDR3 bases: TGTGCCAGCAACCTGAACACCGGGGAGCTGTTTTTT.

The V call is TRBV29-1, the J call TRBJ2-7; 10 bases fit TRBD2. V lost 7 bases to trimming and J lost 3 bases; unmatched junction nucleotides: 9. The CDR3 contains 14 residues. Germline lookup yields CDR1 SQVTM and CDR2 ANQGSEA. The CDR3 DNA reads TGCAGCGCCCGCGGTACTAGCGGGATCTACGAGCAGTACTTC. It is translated as CSARGTSGIYEQYF.

This clone was counted a few times. V is TRBV2 and J is TRBJ1-1; 9 nucleotides match TRBD1. V lost 6 bases and J lost 5; bases outside the gene matches: 4. The V gene's germline CDR1 is SNHLY and CDR2 FYNNEI. The CDR3 sequence is 13 residues long. The CDR3 DNA reads TGTGCCAGCAGGGGGACAGGGATAACTGAAGCTTTCTTT. As protein: CASRGTGITEAFF.

CDR3 sequence (DNA): TGCAGCGGCCTCGACGAAGAGACCCAGTACTTC. Its translation: CSGLDEETQYF. V and J are TRBV20-1 and TRBJ2-5; D remains ambiguous. Germline V gives CDR1 DFQATT, CDR2 SNEGSKA (reference sequence). The CDR3 has 11 amino acids.

This clone was seen more than once but under ten times. The chain is built from TRBV30 and TRBJ2-5; TRBD1 is a possible D gene (6 bases). The CDR3 has 14 residues. Per germline, CDR1 GTSNPN and CDR2 SVGIG (reference sequence). Trimming left V 4 bases short and J 0 bases short, with 12 bases between. The CDR3 spells CAWMQDSYQETQYF. The CDR3 bases are TGTGCCTGGATGCAGGACAGTTACCAAGAGACCCAGTACTTC.

The chain links TRBV2 to TRBJ1-3, with a tentative D call TRBD1 (6 bases). Trimming cost V 2 bases and J 3 bases, with 11 bases left between them. Looked up from germline, CDR1 is SNHLY and CDR2 is FYNNEI. The CDR3 length is 15 residues. CDR3 DNA sequence: TGTGCCAGCAGTGAATCAGGGGCAGGTGGAAACACCATATATTTT. Translating gives CASSESGAGGNTIYF.